The sequence of this T cell receptor (beta chain) was determined in a study of T cell responses to AZD1222 COVID-19 vaccine. Sequencing used immunoSEQ multiplex PCR; TCRdb keeps in-frame clones, though not all of them. The sample shows roughly 93,000 clones, around nine tenths of them seen only once. The CDR3 is 13 residues long. Trimming took 3 bases from V and 3 from J, leaving 6 bases between them. The gene calls are TRBV23-1 and TRBJ1-3; D is unclear. TRBV23-1 is marked as an open reading frame, function uncertain. The sequencing here drew on peripheral blood, taken 28 days after the second AZD1222 dose. This receptor was taken from an adult who received the AZD1222 COVID-19 vaccine. The CDR3 loop reads CASSHRGGNTIYF. DNA of the CDR3: TGCGCCAGCAGTCACCGGGGTGGAAACACCATATATTTT.